Each of the 26 T cell receptor beta chains below was sequenced from the same sample in a study of blood T cell repertoires in COVID-19 (dated by TCRdb to the early 2020s). Library preparation employed the immunoSEQ multiplex PCR assay. Imported from immuneACCESS, the table was reduced by TCRdb to in-frame sequences with V and J called. These copies leave out some clones; in studies compared against another copy, an unresolved V gene accounts for under half, and the cause of the remainder is not known. The sample includes 180,000 or so clones, with 70% to 90% observed a single time. The biggest ten clones account for 15% to 20% of the sample. Material for sequencing was peripheral blood. These receptors all come from a person aged 70 to 79 with COVID-19, enrolled during active disease.

The V and J genes are TRBV7-9 and TRBJ2-1, with 11 bases that match TRBD2. Germline assignment: CDR1 SEHNR and CDR2 FQNEAQ (reference sequence). The V gene end was trimmed by 3 bases and the J gene end by 9 bases; junction bases not matched to a gene: 7. CDR3 size: 15 residues. In DNA form, the CDR3 reads TGTGCCAGCAGCTTCAGTGGGCTAGCGGGGGGTGAGCAGTTCTTC. Protein sequence: CASSFSGLAGGEQFF.

The chain combines TRBV19 with TRBJ1-6; no clear D. Germline lookup yields CDR1 LNHDA and CDR2 SQIVND (reference sequence). V was trimmed by 9 bases and J by 6 bases, leaving 15 bases between them. This CDR3 has 14 residues. CDR3 protein: CASTTRGRNSPLHF. CDR3 nucleotide sequence: TGTGCCAGCACCACCCGGGGTCGTAATTCACCCCTCCACTTT.

The sample holds one count of this clone. The chain joins TRBV19 to TRBJ1-3, with D possibly matching TRBD1 (5 bases). The CDR3 has 16 amino acids. Germline V lookup: CDR1 LNHDA, CDR2 SQIVND (reference sequence). Trimming stripped 3 bases from V and 1 base from J, with 13 bases between. DNA of the CDR3: TGTGCCAGTAGTATGACGTGGGACTCTTCTGGAAACACCATATATTTT. Residues: CASSMTWDSSGNTIYF.

The chain joins TRBV6-1 to TRBJ1-1; D may be TRBD1 (5 bases). The CDR3 consists of 14 residues. V lost 8 bases and J lost 1, with 14 bases in between. Per germline, CDR1 MNHNS and CDR2 SASEGT. The CDR3 protein is CASLIDRRNTEAFF. DNA for the CDR3: TGTGCCAGCCTCATCGACAGAAGGAACACTGAAGCTTTCTTT.

This sequence joins TRBV19 and TRBJ1-2, with a possible D match to TRBD1 (5 bases). V lost 5 bases, J lost 12 bases, and 16 bases lay in between. The CDR3 runs to 12 residues. Germline CDR1 is LNHDA and CDR2 is SQIVND (reference sequence). The chain's CDR3 is CASSPGTFSHTF. The CDR3 nucleotides are TGTGCCAGTAGTCCCGGGACTTTTAGCCACACCTTC.

The chain is built from TRBV7-8 and TRBJ2-6; 13 nucleotides agree with TRBD2. Per the germline V gene, CDR1 is SGHVS and CDR2 is FQNEAQ. CDR3 size: 19 residues. The trim removed 2 bases at V and 4 bases at J, leaving 8 bases unmatched. The CDR3 is CASSLRTSGSPGGANVLTF. As DNA, the CDR3 is TGTGCCAGCAGCTTAAGGACTAGCGGGAGTCCGGGAGGGGCCAACGTCCTGACTTTC. The whole variable domain, remainder taken from reference TRBV7-8 and TRBJ2-6, is GAGVSQSPRYKVAKRGQDVALRCDPISGHVSLFWYQQALGQGPEFLTYFQNEAQLDKSGLPSDRFFAERPEGSVSTLKIQRTQQEDSAVYLCASSLRTSGSPGGANVLTFGAGSRLTVL.

The chain couples TRBV15 to TRBJ1-4; 7 nucleotides align to TRBD1. Trimming at V came to 4 bases and at J to 5 bases, leaving 7 bases not matched to a gene. The germline gives CDR1 LNHNV, CDR2 YYDKDF (reference sequence). CDR3 length: 15 amino acids. The CDR3 DNA is TGTGCCACCAGCACCACCGGGACAGACAATGAAAAACTGTTTTTT. This sequence encodes CATSTTGTDNEKLFF.

The chain combines TRBV4-3 with TRBJ2-3; 8 bases agree with TRBD2. The CDR3 spans 16 residues. V was clipped by 0 bases and J by 5 bases; unmatched bases: 7. Looked up from germline, CDR1 is LGHNA and CDR2 is YSLEER. The CDR3 is CASSQDWSGSIDTQYF. CDR3 bases: TGCGCCAGCAGCCAAGATTGGAGCGGGAGTATAGATACGCAGTATTTT.

This chain links TRBV7-2 with TRBJ1-2, with a possible D match to TRBD1 (5 bases). Germline assignment: CDR1 SGHTA and CDR2 FQGNSA. Between the trimmed V and J ends, which lost 5 bases and 4 bases, there was a span of 14 bases. The CDR3 is 14 residues long. The CDR3 sequence is CASSPTGGTYGYTF. The CDR3, as DNA: TGTGCCAGCAGCCCTACGGGGGGGACCTATGGCTACACCTTC.

This chain links TRBV7-8 with TRBJ1-5; no firm D call. The CDR3 is 16 residues long. V was shortened by 4 bases and J by 2 bases, with 15 bases between the two germline ends. The germline CDR1 and CDR2 sequences are SGHVS and FQNEAQ. CDR3 nucleotides: TGTGCCAGCAGCTCGAGTGGCGCGGTAGGCAATCAGCCCCAGCATTTT. Its protein is CASSSSGAVGNQPQHF.

The chain is built from TRBV12-3 or TRBV12-4 and TRBJ2-1; D is ambiguous. V dropped 3 bases and J dropped 6 bases, with 9 bases sitting between them. The CDR3 has 13 residues. Here the CDR3 DNA reads TGTGCCAGCAGTTTCGCGGTTTCCAATGAGCAGTTCTTC. Translating gives CASSFAVSNEQFF.

The rearrangement uses TRBV28 and TRBJ2-1, with 8 bases lining up with TRBD1. Per germline, CDR1 MDHEN and CDR2 SYDVKM. With V trimmed by 9 bases and J by 6 bases, 10 bases remained unmatched. The CDR3 spans 14 residues. CDR3: CASTGQEYLNEQFF. CDR3 nucleotide sequence: TGTGCCAGTACGGGACAGGAATATCTCAATGAGCAGTTCTTC.

The chain is built from TRBV9 and TRBJ2-2; 11 bases line up with TRBD1. The CDR3 length is 16 residues. Germline V gives CDR1 SGDLS, CDR2 YYNGEE. The J segment lost 4 bases and the V segment lost 4 bases, leaving 6 bases of the junction unmatched. DNA for the CDR3: TGTGCCAGCAGCACCCGGACAGGGGGCCGCACCGGGGAGCTGTTTTTT. Translated: CASSTRTGGRTGELFF.

This clone was picked up a small number of times. V gene TRBV28 combines with J gene TRBJ1-2; D is uncertain. Deletions cut 7 bases from V and 12 bases from J, with 24 bases between. Germline-derived CDR1 and CDR2 are MDHEN and SYDVKM. The CDR3 has 14 amino acids. The CDR3 reads CASNFLLEGAAHTF. In nucleotides, the CDR3 is TGTGCCAGCAATTTCCTCCTGGAGGGCGCGGCTCACACCTTC.

The table lists this clone with a count of one. The chain carries TRBV28 and TRBJ1-1; TRBD1 matches 8 bases. Germline V CDR1 and CDR2: MDHEN, SYDVKM. The length of the CDR3 is 16 residues. V lost 3 bases, J lost 1 base, and 7 bases stayed unmatched. CDR3 residues: CASSFRTGTANTEAFF. The CDR3 DNA reads TGTGCCAGCAGTTTTCGGACAGGGACTGCGAACACTGAAGCTTTCTTT.

The chain joins TRBV6-4 to TRBJ1-1, with TRBD1 matching 9 bases. The CDR3 is made up of 14 amino acids. The V and J ends lost 6 bases and 3 bases, in that order; junction bases with no gene match: 5. CDR1 is MRHNA and CDR2 is SNTAGT in the germline V gene. The CDR3, as DNA: TGTGCCAGCAGCCCACGGACAGGGGACACTGAAGCTTTCTTT. Protein sequence: CASSPRTGDTEAFF.

The chain is built from TRBV7-9 and TRBJ2-1, with 9 bases identical to TRBD2. J gave up 4 bases and V 3 bases, and 4 bases lay outside the gene matches. This CDR3 comprises 15 residues. Germline V CDR1 and CDR2: SEHNR, FQNEAQ (reference sequence). In DNA, the CDR3 is TGTGCCAGCAGCTTTTTAACTAGCGGGTACAATGAGCAGTTCTTC. This codes for CASSFLTSGYNEQFF. Full variable domain (outside the CDR3, taken from reference TRBV7-9 and TRBJ2-1): DTGVSQNPRHKITKRGQNVTFRCDPISEHNRLYWYRQTLGQGPEFLTYFQNEAQLEKSRLLSDRFSAERPKGSFSTLEIQRTEQGDSAMYLCASSFLTSGYNEQFFGPGTRLTVL.

The chain links TRBV2 to TRBJ2-1; 13 bases are a match to TRBD2. Germline CDR1 reads SNHLY; CDR2 reads FYNNEI. The CDR3 is made up of 15 amino acids. V shed 6 bases, J shed 6 bases, and the junction held 5 bases outside the gene matches. The CDR3 DNA follows: TGTGCCAGCAGCGTCGGGACTAGCGGGATCAATGAGCAGTTCTTC. Encoded protein: CASSVGTSGINEQFF.

V is TRBV9 and J is TRBJ2-1; perhaps TRBD2 as D (6 bases). CDR1 is SGDLS, CDR2 YYNGEE, per germline. Between the trimmed V and J ends, which lost 9 bases and 1 base, there was a span of 14 bases. The CDR3 extends over 14 amino acids. CDR3 in amino acids: CANIGGSSYNEQFF. In DNA form, the CDR3 reads TGTGCCAACATCGGAGGGAGTTCCTACAATGAGCAGTTCTTC.

The chain links TRBV3-1 (or the pseudogene TRBV3-2) to TRBJ1-3, with a tentative D call TRBD1 (5 bases). The germline V and J ends were trimmed by 9 bases and 0 bases, with 15 bases remaining between them. The CDR3 runs to 15 residues. The germline CDR1 and CDR2 sequences are LGHDT and YNNKEL (reference sequence). The CDR3 nucleotides are TGTGCCAGTCCAGGGCGCATACACTCTGGAAACACCATATATTTT. This encodes CASPGRIHSGNTIYF.

The chain has TRBV7-9 and TRBJ1-4; D is uncertain. The CDR3 runs 15 residues. CDR1 and CDR2 from the germline V gene are SEHNR and FQNEAQ (reference sequence). V was shortened by 4 bases and J by 0 bases, with 9 bases between the two germline ends. As DNA, the CDR3 is TGTGCCAGCAGCTGGTTGCGGGCAACTAATGAAAAACTGTTTTTT. This codes for CASSWLRATNEKLFF.

The chain employs TRBV18 and TRBJ1-6; D gene ambiguous. Germline V gives CDR1 KGHSH, CDR2 LQKENI. The CDR3 extends over 13 amino acids. Trimming took 3 bases from V and 8 from J, leaving 8 bases between them. The CDR3 DNA reads TGTGCCAGCTCACCGGGGAGCGATTCACCCCTCCACTTT. Protein: CASSPGSDSPLHF. Combining the CDR3 with reference TRBV18 and TRBJ1-6 gives the whole variable domain NAGVMQNPRHLVRRRGQEARLRCSPMKGHSHVYWYRQLPEEGLKFMVYLQKENIIDESGMPKERFSAEFPKEGPSILRIQQVVRGDSAAYFCASSPGSDSPLHFGNGTRLTVT.

This clone was recorded at least ten times. The CDR3 loop is CASSPSGQGRYF. CDR3 DNA sequence: TGTGCCAGCAGCCCATCCGGACAGGGGCGGTACTTC. The chain employs TRBV7-9 and TRBJ2-7, with 9 bases identical to TRBD1. Trimming removed 5 bases from V and 12 bases from J; junction bases left unmatched: 8. Germline CDR1 is SEHNR and CDR2 is FQNEAQ (reference sequence). There are 12 residues in the CDR3.

In this sample, this clone turned up a few times. The chain employs TRBV6-5 and TRBJ2-7, with 7 bases fitting TRBD1. The CDR3 is 13 amino acids. The V gene end was trimmed by 6 bases and the J gene end by 6 bases; junction bases not matched to a gene: 8. The germline V gene encodes CDR1 MNHEY and CDR2 SVGAGI. CDR3 region: CASRTGQRLEQYF. The DNA of the CDR3 is TGTGCCAGCAGGACGGGACAGCGGCTCGAGCAGTACTTC.

The V call is TRBV4-1, the J call TRBJ2-2; 9 bases match TRBD1. The CDR3 loop spans 15 amino acids. CDR1 and CDR2 (germline): MGHRA, YSYEKL. The V gene end was trimmed by 2 bases and the J gene end by 3 bases; junction bases not matched to a gene: 1. The CDR3 sequence: CASSQRTGDTGELFF. In DNA form, the CDR3 reads TGCGCCAGCAGCCAAAGGACAGGGGACACCGGGGAGCTGTTTTTT.

This rearrangement joins TRBV7-6 to TRBJ1-6; D not resolved. This CDR3 contains 19 residues. Trimming took off 2 bases at V and 0 bases at J, with 17 bases between the two ends. In germline, CDR1 is SGHVS, CDR2 FNYEAQ. In nucleotides, the CDR3 is TGTGCCAGCAGCTTACGGGGATCGTTTGGGAGCTCCTATAATTCACCCCTCCACTTT. This translates into CASSLRGSFGSSYNSPLHF.